The 4 T cell receptor beta chains below all came from one sample that was sequenced in a study of blood T cell repertoires in COVID-19. TCRdb keeps only in-frame clones here, not all; method: immunoSEQ multiplex PCR. The table has about 130,000 clones, over 80% seen once. What was sequenced was PBMCs or T cells enriched from blood (not recorded which). The receptors were gathered from a man aged 25 to 40 who had recovered from COVID-19.

This clone was picked up a small number of times. The chain combines TRBV30 with TRBJ1-4; possible D gene TRBD1, 5 bases. CDR3 size: 19 residues. V was pared by 1 base and J by 0 bases, with 21 bases between. Germline V CDR1 and CDR2: GTSNPN, SVGIG (reference sequence). CDR3 DNA sequence: TGTGCCTGGAGTGCATACAGGTCCGCGACGGCAGCAACTAATGAAAAACTGTTTTTT. Protein product: CAWSAYRSATAATNEKLFF.

This chain joins TRBV5-1 and TRBJ2-1, with D maybe TRBD1 (7 bases). Germline loops: CDR1 SGHRS, CDR2 YFSETQ. The CDR3 covers 16 residues. The V end was cut by 1 base, the J end by 2 bases, with 13 bases between. Here the CDR3 reads CASSLRGRGTYNEQFF. CDR3 DNA sequence: TGCGCCAGCAGCTTGAGGGGGCGGGGAACCTACAATGAGCAGTTCTTC.

The rearrangement links TRBV5-8 to TRBJ2-2, with 8 bases fitting TRBD2. The germline CDR1 and CDR2 sequences are SGHTS and YDEGEE. J was trimmed by 3 bases and V by 4 bases; bases with no gene match: 20. The CDR3 sequence is 20 residues long. The DNA of the CDR3 is TGTGCCAGCAGCCCCTTGAACCCCGGGGGGGCCTTACCTCACACCGGGGAGCTGTTTTTT. Translation gives CASSPLNPGGALPHTGELFF.

In the case of this clone: Relative to the germline gene, one junction end is altered; a read error may explain this. The chain joins TRBV5-3 to TRBJ2-1; 7 bases line up with TRBD1. TRBV5-3 is recorded as an ORF, its role being uncertain. The CDR3 is 13 residues long. In DNA form, the CDR3 reads TGTGTCAGAAGCTGGGACAGATACAATGAGCAGTTCTTC. Amino acid sequence: CVRSWDRYNEQFF.